A selection of T cell receptor beta chains follows, all from one sample in a study of T-cell memory formation after mild COVID-19. Using its own MiXCR run on the 5' RACE reads, TCRdb lists one record per CDR3 protein. The table lists about 140,000 distinct CDR3 sequences, 14% of them singletons. The sequencing input was PBMCs or a T cell subset sorted from them (not recorded which). Receptor source: an adult woman who had mild COVID-19 (a few samples of this study predate the infection). Cell type and time point are not known. The CDR3 runs from the conserved cysteine through the conserved F or W. The D gene is left open where the match is weak. Size is stated for part of the rows, as once, few or many counts, or as a class when the clone is expanded.

v_call	j_call	clone_size	cdr3_length	d_call	cdr3_nt	cdr3_aa
TRBV30	TRBJ2-3	-	18	TRBD2	TGTGCCTGGAGTGGAGCCAAGGCTAGCGGCAGACCCACAGATACGCAGTATTTT	CAWSGAKASGRPTDTQYF
TRBV6-1	TRBJ1-2	many	14	-	TGTGCCAGCAGTGATCAAGGGCAGTTCTATGGCTACACCTTC	CASSDQGQFYGYTF
TRBV7-9	TRBJ2-1	few	15	TRBD2	TGTGCCAGCAGCTACGGGACTAGCGAGGACAATGAGCAGTTCTTC	CASSYGTSEDNEQFF
TRBV6-2/TRBV6-3	TRBJ2-7	few	18	-	TGTGCCAGCAGTTACCCCGCGGCTACCGGGACAAATTCCTACGAGCAGTACTTC	CASSYPAATGTNSYEQYF
TRBV20-1	TRBJ2-3	many	14	-	TGCAGTGTTCGGGGCGGGATCTCCACAGATACGCAGTATTTT	CSVRGGISTDTQYF
TRBV7-9	TRBJ2-1	few	14	-	TGTGCCAGCCTATGGGGGACATCCTCCAATGAGCAGTTCTTC	CASLWGTSSNEQFF
TRBV4-1	TRBJ1-1	-	15	-	TGCGCCAGCAGCCAAGAGGTCACGGGGGTTCCTGAAGCTTTCTTT	CASSQEVTGVPEAFF
TRBV7-9	TRBJ2-3	many	12	-	TGTGCCAGCAGCTCCAACCCGGGGGAGCAAGGTTTT	CASSSNPGEQGF
TRBV10-2	TRBJ1-5	few	15	-	TGCGCCAGCAGTGACGGGGGGTTGGGCAATCAGCCCCAGCATTTT	CASSDGGLGNQPQHF
TRBV5-1	TRBJ2-7	many	14	-	TGCGCCAGCAGTTCATTTGAGTACCCCTACGAGCAGTACTTC	CASSSFEYPYEQYF
TRBV11-2	TRBJ2-1	many	15	-	TGTGCCAGCAGCTTAGATTTGTCGTCCTACAATGAGCAGTTCTTC	CASSLDLSSYNEQFF
TRBV4-1	TRBJ2-7	-	15	-	TGCGCCAGCAGCCAAGACGATAGCAGGTCCTACGAGCAGTACTTC	CASSQDDSRSYEQYF
TRBV5-4	TRBJ1-2	few	14	TRBD1	TGTGCCAGCAGCTTTGCAGGGGGGGACTATGGCTACACCTTC	CASSFAGGDYGYTF
TRBV9	TRBJ1-1	-	15	-	TGTGCCAGCAGCGTAGATGACCGACTGAACACTGAAGCTTTCTTT	CASSVDDRLNTEAFF
TRBV7-2	TRBJ2-7	few	14	-	TGTGCCAGCAGTTATGGGCTAGCCCGTAATGACCAGTACTTC	CASSYGLARNDQYF
TRBV24-1	TRBJ2-2	few	17	-	TGTGCCACCAGTGATCCTTACCGGGACAAGAACACCGGGGAGCTGTTTTTT	CATSDPYRDKNTGELFF
TRBV29-1	TRBJ1-1	few	11	-	TGCAGCGTCGTGGACATCGGCCGGGCTTTCTTT	CSVVDIGRAFF
TRBV20-1	TRBJ2-1	few	14	TRBD1	TGCAGTGCCGCGGACAGGGCCTCCTTCAATGAGCAGTTCTTC	CSAADRASFNEQFF
TRBV4-1	TRBJ2-7	few	15	-	TGCGCCAGCAGCCAAGACCCTCGCGGAGCCTACGAGCAGTACTTC	CASSQDPRGAYEQYF
TRBV6-4	TRBJ1-1	many	14	-	TGTGCCAGCAGGCCACAGGCGGAGAACACTGAAGCTTTCTTT	CASRPQAENTEAFF
TRBV14	TRBJ2-7	few	15	-	TGTGCCAGCAGCCATGTGGGGACAAACTCCTACGAGCAGTACTTC	CASSHVGTNSYEQYF
TRBV13	TRBJ2-7	few	16	TRBD1	TGTGCCAGCAGCTCCTGGGACAGGGCCGTACCCTACGAGCAGTACTTC	CASSSWDRAVPYEQYF
TRBV7-2	TRBJ2-2	-	14	-	TGTGCCAGCAGCTTAGGCCCCCAAACCGGGGAGCTGTTTTTT	CASSLGPQTGELFF
TRBV7-9	TRBJ1-1	-	14	-	TGTGCCAGCAGACCCCGTACAGGGAACACTGAAGCTTTCTTT	CASRPRTGNTEAFF
TRBV5-5	TRBJ2-7	few	14	-	TGTGCCAGCAGCTTCGAGCTGGGAGCCTACGAGCAGTACTTC	CASSFELGAYEQYF
TRBV7-2	TRBJ2-3	few	13	TRBD1	TGTGCCAGCAGCACCGAGACAGGGGATACGCAGTATTTT	CASSTETGDTQYF
TRBV6-5	TRBJ2-7	-	15	TRBD1	TGTGCCAGCAGTTTCGGACAGGGGGCATCCTACGAGCAGTACTTC	CASSFGQGASYEQYF
TRBV27	TRBJ2-7	many	13	-	TGTGCCAGCAGTTTTCGGGAAGACTACGAGCAGTACTTC	CASSFREDYEQYF
TRBV27	TRBJ1-1	once	13	-	TGTGCCAGCAGAACCACAGGGCGGACTGAAGCTTTCTTT	CASRTTGRTEAFF
TRBV12-3/TRBV12-4	TRBJ1-1	-	16	-	TGTGCCAGCAGCAAGGACAGACTCCCAATGAACACTGAAGCTTTCTTT	CASSKDRLPMNTEAFF
TRBV27	TRBJ2-1	-	14	TRBD2	TGTGCCAGCAGCCTAGCGGGAGCGCCCCATGAGCAGTTCTTC	CASSLAGAPHEQFF
TRBV12-3/TRBV12-4	TRBJ2-5	-	14	TRBD2	TGTGCCAGCAGCCTCCGGGACGGCGGGGGGACCCAGTACTTC	CASSLRDGGGTQYF
TRBV2	TRBJ2-3	-	15	-	TGTGCCAGCAATCTGGGGACATCTAGCACAGATACGCAGTATTTT	CASNLGTSSTDTQYF
TRBV7-9	TRBJ2-2	-	17	-	TGTGCCAGCAGCCCCCTCCATGACGAAAGAATCACCGGGGAGCTGTTTTTT	CASSPLHDERITGELFF
TRBV9	TRBJ1-1	few	15	-	TGTGCCACCACGATGTTGGGTACTTCGAACACTGAAGCTTTCTTT	CATTMLGTSNTEAFF
TRBV27	TRBJ2-7	few	15	-	TGTGCCAGCAGCCAAAGTGGACCGACGACCTACGAGCAGTACTTC	CASSQSGPTTYEQYF
TRBV29-1	TRBJ2-7	-	14	TRBD2	TGCAGCGTTAAGATAGCGGGCGGATCCTACGAGCAGTACTTC	CSVKIAGGSYEQYF
TRBV2	TRBJ2-5	-	11	-	TGTGCCAGCAGTCTCGACGAGACCCAGTACTTC	CASSLDETQYF
TRBV13	TRBJ1-1	few	20	-	TGTGCCAGCCAAGGAGGAGAGACACTGACTCCCGGTTGGGGGAACACTGAAGCTTTCTTT	CASQGGETLTPGWGNTEAFF
TRBV30	TRBJ2-5	-	12	-	TGTGCCTGGAGTCCACTGGGGGAGACCCAGTACTTC	CAWSPLGETQYF
TRBV9	TRBJ1-1	many	13	-	TGTGCCAGCAGCGTAGTTCTGAACACTGAAGCTTTCTTT	CASSVVLNTEAFF
TRBV24-1	TRBJ2-1	-	11	-	TGTGCCACCAGAAGAAGGAATGAGCAGTTCTTC	CATRRRNEQFF
TRBV5-1	TRBJ2-3	few	17	-	TGCGCCAGCAGCTTGGCCAGGACGACGGACAGCACAGATACGCAGTATTTT	CASSLARTTDSTDTQYF
TRBV15	TRBJ1-1	-	12	-	TGTGCCACCGAGGGAGACCGCACTGAAGCTTTCTTT	CATEGDRTEAFF
TRBV7-9	TRBJ2-1	-	13	-	TGTGCCAGCAGCTTAGGATTGGAGGGTGAGCAGTTCTTC	CASSLGLEGEQFF
TRBV7-9	TRBJ2-1	few	18	TRBD1	TGTGCCAGCAGCTACGGGACAGGGCTGACAAGCTCCTACAATGAGCAGTTCTTC	CASSYGTGLTSSYNEQFF
TRBV13	TRBJ1-4	once	14	-	TGTGCCAGCAGCTTAGGAGGCGCGGGGGAAAAACTGTTTTTT	CASSLGGAGEKLFF
TRBV6-1	TRBJ1-5	few	15	-	TGTGCCAGCAGTGAAGGGAGGGACACTTTTTGGCCCCAGCATTTT	CASSEGRDTFWPQHF
TRBV29-1	TRBJ2-7	few	13	-	TGCAGCGTTGGTTGGGGGGACGACTACGAGCAGTACTTC	CSVGWGDDYEQYF
TRBV7-9	TRBJ2-7	few	16	-	TGTGCCAGCAGTTACCGGGGACTGAACGCAAACTACGAGCAGTACTTC	CASSYRGLNANYEQYF
TRBV4-1	TRBJ2-7	-	14	-	TGCGCCAGCAGCCAAGAATCAATGGCCTACGAGCAGTACTTC	CASSQESMAYEQYF
TRBV7-3	TRBJ1-6	few	13	-	TGTGCCAGCAGCTCACAATTTAATTCACCCCTCCACTTT	CASSSQFNSPLHF
TRBV5-1	TRBJ2-3	few	16	TRBD2	TGCGCCAGCAGCGAACACTACGGGGGGGCAACAGATACGCAGTATTTT	CASSEHYGGATDTQYF